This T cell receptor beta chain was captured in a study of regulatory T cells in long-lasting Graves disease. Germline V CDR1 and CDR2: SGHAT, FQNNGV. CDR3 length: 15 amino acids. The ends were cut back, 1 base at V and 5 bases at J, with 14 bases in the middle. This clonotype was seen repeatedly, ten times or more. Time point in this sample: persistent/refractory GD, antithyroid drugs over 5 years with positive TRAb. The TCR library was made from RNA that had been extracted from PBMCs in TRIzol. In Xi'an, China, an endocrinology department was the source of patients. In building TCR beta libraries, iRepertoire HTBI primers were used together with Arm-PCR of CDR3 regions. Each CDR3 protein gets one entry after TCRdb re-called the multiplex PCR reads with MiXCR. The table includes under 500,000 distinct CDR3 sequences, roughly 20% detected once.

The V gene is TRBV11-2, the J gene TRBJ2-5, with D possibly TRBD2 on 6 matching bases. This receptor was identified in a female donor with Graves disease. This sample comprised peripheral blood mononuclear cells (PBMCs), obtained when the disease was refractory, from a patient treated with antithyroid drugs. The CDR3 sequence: CASSLVRESGETQYF. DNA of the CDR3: TGTGCCAGCAGCTTAGTCCGGGAGTCTGGGGAGACCCAGTACTTC. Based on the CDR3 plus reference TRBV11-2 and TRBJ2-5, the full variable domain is EAGVAQSPRYKIIEKRQSVAFWCNPISGHATLYWYQQILGQGPKLLIQFQNNGVVDDSQLPKDRFSAERLKGVDSTLKIQPAKLEDSAVYLCASSLVRESGETQYFGPGTRLLVL.